This T cell receptor (beta chain) appears in the sequencing data of a study of identifying expanded T cells in peripheral blood. A remark on this clone: Its target is unknown.

Regarding the study as a whole: Across healthy donors, higher total template counts meant significantly greater roughly 2-week count variance.

V lost 10 bases to trimming and J lost 2 bases; unmatched junction nucleotides: 8. Germline V lookup: CDR1 SGHTS, CDR2 YDEGEE. The CDR3 is made up of 14 amino acids. TCRdb keeps only in-frame clones here, not all; method: immunoSEQ multiplex PCR. This sample has about 110,000 clones, with 88% found just once. Sequenced input: blood. This receptor was taken from a person aged 18 to 75 in good health. The chain joins TRBV5-8 to TRBJ1-2, with 10 bases that match TRBD1. CDR3 loop: CAGNTGQGNYGYTF. CDR3 DNA sequence: TGTGCCGGGAATACGGGACAGGGGAACTATGGCTACACCTTC.